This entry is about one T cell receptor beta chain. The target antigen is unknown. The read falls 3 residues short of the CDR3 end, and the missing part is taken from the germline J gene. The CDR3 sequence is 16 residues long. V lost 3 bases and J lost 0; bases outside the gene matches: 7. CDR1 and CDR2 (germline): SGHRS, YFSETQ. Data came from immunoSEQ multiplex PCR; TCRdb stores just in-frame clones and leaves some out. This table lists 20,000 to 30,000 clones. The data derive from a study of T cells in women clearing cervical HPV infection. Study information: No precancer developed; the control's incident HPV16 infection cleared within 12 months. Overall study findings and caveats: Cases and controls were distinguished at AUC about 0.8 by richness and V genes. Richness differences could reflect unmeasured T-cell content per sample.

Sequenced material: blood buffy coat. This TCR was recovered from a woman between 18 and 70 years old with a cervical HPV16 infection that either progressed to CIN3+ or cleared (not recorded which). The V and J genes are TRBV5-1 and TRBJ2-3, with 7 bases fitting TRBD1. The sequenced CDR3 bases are TGCGCCAGCAGCTCAGGGGGTATGGGTAGCACAGATACG. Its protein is CASSSGGMGSTDT. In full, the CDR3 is CASSSGGMGSTDTQYF.